A selection of T cell receptor beta chains follows, all from one sample in a study of Graves' ophthalmopathy and Graves' hyperthyroidism. In TCRdb, the multiplex PCR reads were re-called with MiXCR into one record per CDR3 protein. The data show around 670,000 distinct CDR3 sequences, 35% to 50% seen once. The sample consisted of peripheral blood. These receptors were taken from an adult man with Graves' ophthalmopathy. Each CDR3 is given with its conserved first and last residue.

V: TRBV10-3
J: TRBJ2-5
CDR3: CAISAAEEETQYF

V: TRBV20-1
J: TRBJ1-1
CDR3: CSGGAYLEAFF

V: TRBV24-1
J: TRBJ1-5
CDR3: CATSDSLGTGDQPQHF

V: TRBV7-2
J: TRBJ2-5
CDR3: CASSLGSGTWETQYF

V: TRBV25-1
J: TRBJ1-1
CDR3: CASSESDRGTEAFF

V: TRBV15
J: TRBJ2-5
CDR3: CATSSVEWASFKETQYF

V: TRBV9
J: TRBJ2-2
CDR3: CASSAATSITGELFF

V: TRBV10-3
J: TRBJ1-2
CDR3: CASSSPTGEGNYGYTF

V: TRBV7-3
J: TRBJ2-5
CDR3: CASSYSGNQPQYF

V: TRBV5-1
J: TRBJ2-5
CDR3: CASSFLAGPQGTQYF

V: TRBV28
J: TRBJ2-7
CDR3: CASSFTDEQYF

V: TRBV10-2
J: TRBJ1-5
CDR3: CASSYTGLYSNQPQHF

V: TRBV20-1
J: TRBJ1-3
CDR3: CSARAGPGNTIYF

V: TRBV10-3
J: TRBJ1-2
CDR3: CASMGRREDNYGYTF

V: TRBV27
J: TRBJ1-5
CDR3: CASSLGQGSTQPQHF

V: TRBV9
J: TRBJ2-2
CDR3: CASSVAPSGGELFF

V: TRBV5-1
J: TRBJ1-1
CDR3: CASSLVAGLNTEAFF

V: TRBV10-3
J: TRBJ1-3
CDR3: CASSYSAGYSGNTIYF

V: TRBV29-1
J: TRBJ2-3
CDR3: CSVEGELGTDTQYF

V: TRBV25-1
J: TRBJ2-6
CDR3: CASSDPRTGQGFLSGANVLTF

V: TRBV2
J: TRBJ1-2
CDR3: CASSPTGSWDYGYTF

V: TRBV11-1
J: TRBJ1-6
CDR3: CASVGQGRSSPLHF

V: TRBV15
J: TRBJ2-5
CDR3: CATSTPGTGGADTQQETQYF

V: TRBV7-3
J: TRBJ2-3
CDR3: CASSARQRGVTDTQYF

V: TRBV2
J: TRBJ2-7
CDR3: CASRGRGYEQYF

V: TRBV9
J: TRBJ1-1
CDR3: CASSVGRNTEAFF

V: TRBV24-1
J: TRBJ1-5
CDR3: CASSFNRGLDQPQHF

V: TRBV10-2
J: TRBJ1-6
CDR3: CASSDSGVGNSPLHF

V: TRBV29-1
J: TRBJ2-7
CDR3: CSLQQGMGTHEQYF